This TCR beta chain was observed in a study of CD8+ T cells in alopecia areata. Treatment meaning: oral pan-JAK inhibitor, 5-10 mg twice daily. The authors extracted RNA and reverse transcribed it into cDNA as the sequencing template. The assay was immunoSEQ multiplex PCR, and TCRdb's table has in-frame clones only and misses some. This sample has 130,000 or so clones; roughly 86% occur once, and the top ten carry approximately 13%. The study's findings and limits: Scalp clonality and expanded CD8+ clones among the top 100 were significantly decreased by tofacitinib.

The germline V gene has CDR1 SQVTM and CDR2 ANQGSEA. V lost 0 bases and J 7 bases, leaving 16 bases between the germline ends. CDR3 size: 14 residues. Remarks on this clone: No antigen is known for it.

The V call is TRBV29-1, the J call TRBJ2-7; no definite D call. This sample comprised CD8+ T cells sorted from blood, obtained at week 4, from a patient treated with tofacitinib. This clonotype was obtained from a human donor with alopecia areata. In DNA, the CDR3 is TGCAGCGTTGAAGATTATAGCTCCGGCCCGGAGCAGTACTTC. Amino acid sequence: CSVEDYSSGPEQYF.